These 13 T cell receptor beta chains came from one sample sequenced in a study of blood T cell repertoires in COVID-19. TCRdb's table, derived via immunoSEQ multiplex PCR, lists solely in-frame clones and lacks some. The sample holds 120,000 or so clones, 60% to 80% seen once. The sequenced material came from peripheral blood. The receptor source for this set is a man in his sixties with acute or convalescent COVID-19.

The V gene is TRBV6-4, the J gene TRBJ1-1; 7 bases line up with TRBD1. Trimming cost V 0 bases and J 5 bases; bases outside gene matches: 0. The CDR3 contains 13 residues. CDR1 is MRHNA, CDR2 SNTAGT, per germline. The CDR3 nucleotides read TGTGCCAGCAGTGACTCACAGGGGACTGAAGCTTTCTTT. Its protein product is CASSDSQGTEAFF.

This clone showed up just a few times. The V and J genes are TRBV6-5 and TRBJ1-4, with TRBD1 matching 9 bases. The length of the CDR3 is 14 residues. Germline trimming cut 6 bases from V and 8 bases from J; bases unmatched to any gene: 7. CDR1 MNHEY and CDR2 SVGAGI come from the germline V gene. Here the CDR3 reads CASRRTGEREKLFF. CDR3 DNA: TGTGCCAGCAGACGGACAGGGGAAAGGGAAAAACTGTTTTTT.

The genes are TRBV29-1 and TRBJ1-2, with D possibly matching TRBD1 (6 bases). This CDR3 has 12 amino acids. Trimming removed 5 bases at V and 2 bases at J, with 9 bases between. CDR1 and CDR2 (germline): SQVTM, ANQGSEA. CDR3 sequence (DNA): TGCAGCGTTACAACAGGGAACTATGGCTACACCTTC. Protein sequence: CSVTTGNYGYTF.

This clone occurred a few times. V gene TRBV6-2 or TRBV6-3 combines with J gene TRBJ1-2; 9 nucleotides agree with TRBD1. Looked up from germline, CDR1 is MNHEY and CDR2 is SVGEGT. The ends lost 5 bases at V and 3 bases at J; junction bases unmatched: 7. CDR3 size: 15 residues. The CDR3 DNA reads TGTGCCAGCAGTCCAACAGGGGGCGGATACTATGGCTACACCTTC. It specifies CASSPTGGGYYGYTF.

The genes are TRBV4-1 and TRBJ2-5; 9 bases line up with TRBD2. Germline CDR1 MGHRA, CDR2 YSYEKL. This CDR3 has 16 residues. Germline trimming cut 0 bases from V and 4 bases from J; bases unmatched to any gene: 6. The CDR3 loop is CASSQDPGGRGETQYF. Written as DNA, the CDR3 is TGCGCCAGCAGCCAAGATCCCGGCGGGAGGGGAGAGACCCAGTACTTC.

This clone was observed a few times. This chain connects TRBV7-9 to TRBJ1-5; TRBD1 might be the D (5 bases). The CDR3 length is 16 residues. Germline loops: CDR1 SEHNR, CDR2 FQNEAQ (reference sequence). V was pared by 5 bases and J by 0 bases, with 14 bases between. In DNA form, the CDR3 reads TGTGCCAGCAGCCTGGGGACGGGGGATAGCAATCAGCCCCAGCATTTT. As protein: CASSLGTGDSNQPQHF.

The V gene is TRBV3-1 (or the pseudogene TRBV3-2), the J gene TRBJ1-6; D is uncertain. Trimming left V 4 bases short and J 14 bases short, with 18 bases between. The germline V gene has CDR1 LGHDT and CDR2 YNNKEL (reference sequence). The CDR3 loop spans 14 amino acids. The CDR3 reads CASSPREDIRALHF. The CDR3 nucleotides read TGTGCCAGCAGCCCTCGGGAAGATATTCGGGCCCTCCACTTT.

This chain joins TRBV2 and TRBJ1-2; D perhaps matches TRBD1 (6 bases). The CDR3 is 15 amino acids. Germline assignment: CDR1 SNHLY and CDR2 FYNNEI. Trimming stripped 7 bases from V and 0 bases from J, with 15 bases between. This CDR3 reads CASMPDSNSNYGYTF. CDR3 in DNA: TGTGCCAGCATGCCGGACAGTAATTCTAACTATGGCTACACCTTC.

The V gene is TRBV6-5, the J gene TRBJ1-1; TRBD1 agrees at 9 bases. Germline V gene sequence: CDR1 MNHEY, CDR2 SVGAGI. V lost 10 bases to trimming and J lost 7 bases; unmatched junction nucleotides: 13. The CDR3 sequence is 14 residues long. CDR3 DNA: TGTGCCAAGGTACCGGGACAGGGATATGTTGAAGCTTTCTTT. Translation: CAKVPGQGYVEAFF.

Only a few counts were recorded for this clone. The chain recombines TRBV6-5 with TRBJ2-7; TRBD1 matches 7 bases. V lost 6 bases and J lost 3; bases outside the gene matches: 8. This CDR3 comprises 14 residues. The V gene's germline CDR1 is MNHEY and CDR2 SVGAGI. CDR3 bases: TGTGCCAGCAGCCCCTCAGGGGGTGGCTACGAGCAGTACTTC. It codes for CASSPSGGGYEQYF.

This chain joins TRBV2 and TRBJ1-5; a weak D match, TRBD1 (6 bases). Germline assignment: CDR1 SNHLY and CDR2 FYNNEI. The CDR3 is 12 residues long. Deletions cut 9 bases from V and 6 bases from J, with 12 bases between. The CDR3, as DNA: TGTGCCAGTGGCCCCAGGGGTCAGCCCCAGCATTTT. It yields the protein CASGPRGQPQHF.

The chain links TRBV27 to TRBJ1-1; 10 nucleotides match TRBD1. The CDR3 sequence is 17 residues long. The V gene's germline CDR1 is MNHEY and CDR2 SMNVEV (reference sequence). With 4 bases clipped from V and 4 bases from J, the junction kept 12 bases outside the gene matches. The CDR3 bases are TGTGCCAGCAGTTCCCGACAGGGGGCTTTTAGGGGCACTGAAGCTTTCTTT. Translated, it gives CASSSRQGAFRGTEAFF.

The CDR3 loop is CASSASGTRGYNEQFF. The CDR3 DNA reads as TGTGCCAGCAGTGCCTCCGGGACTAGGGGCTACAATGAGCAGTTCTTC. The chain employs TRBV6-1 and TRBJ2-1; 8 bases fit TRBD2. J gave up 3 bases and V 4 bases, and 8 bases lay outside the gene matches. The germline CDR1 and CDR2 sequences are MNHNS and SASEGT. The CDR3 has 16 amino acids.